Listed here are 32 T cell receptor beta chains from one sample, sequenced in a study of T-cell reconstitution after alpha-beta-depleted transplantation in children. Preparation of the TCRbeta library was carried out with unique molecular identifiers. One entry per CDR3 protein, called by TCRdb with MiXCR from the PCR reads. The sample has fewer than 550,000 distinct CDR3 sequences; about an eighth are singletons. This material consisted of PBMCs, mostly from graft donor cells, taken 180 days after TCRalphabeta/CD19-depleted stem cell transplant. Receptors were obtained from a female patient aged 2-15 years who had a stem cell transplant for aplastic anemia, so the T cells may come from the graft donor.

This chain joins TRBV7-3 and TRBJ1-2; a weak D match, TRBD1 (6 bases). With 1 base removed from V and 8 bases from J, the gap between germline ends came to 17 bases. Per the germline V gene, CDR1 is SGHTA and CDR2 is FQGTGA. The CDR3 has 15 amino acids. The CDR3 sequence is CASSLSGGLLSGYTF. CDR3 nucleotides: TGTGCCAGCAGCTTAAGTGGGGGGCTCCTATCAGGCTACACCTTC.

In its sample, this clonotype was seen a few times. The rearrangement joins TRBV6-1 to TRBJ2-6, with D hard to call. V lost 3 bases, J lost 2 bases, and 8 bases lay in between. The CDR3 has 15 amino acids. Germline V CDR1 and CDR2: MNHNS, SASEGT. CDR3 sequence (DNA): TGTGCCAGCAGTGACCCGGTCGCTGGGGCCAACGTCCTGACTTTC. It specifies CASSDPVAGANVLTF.

This clonotype was counted only a few times. This chain connects TRBV20-1 to TRBJ1-2, with 9 bases matching TRBD1. The CDR3 totals 15 residues. Trimming took 0 bases from V and 4 from J; bases not matched to a gene: 6. Germline-derived CDR1 and CDR2 are DFQATT and SNEGSKA (reference sequence). CDR3 residues: CSARDGDRGAYGYTF. The CDR3 DNA sequence: TGCAGTGCTAGAGATGGCGACAGGGGGGCCTATGGCTACACCTTC.

This clonotype has at least ten counts. The chain combines TRBV19 with TRBJ1-1; no reliable D call. Germline CDR1 LNHDA, CDR2 SQIVND (reference sequence). Trimming pared 6 bases from V and 2 bases from J, leaving 13 bases between. The CDR3 is made up of 14 amino acids. The DNA for the CDR3 is TGTGCCAGTAGGGACGGAACGGCTAACACTGAAGCTTTCTTT. Translating it yields CASRDGTANTEAFF.

This clonotype was detected only a few times. CDR3 sequence: CAISDPGTADTEAFF. DNA for the CDR3: TGTGCCATCAGTGATCCGGGAACTGCTGACACTGAAGCTTTCTTT. The chain links TRBV10-3 to TRBJ1-1; D is uncertain. Germline CDR1 and CDR2: ENHRY and SYGVKD. V was clipped by 3 bases and J by 3 bases, with 14 bases between them. The CDR3 totals 15 residues.

The chain combines TRBV6-1 with TRBJ2-1; D remains ambiguous. This CDR3 contains 13 residues. Germline CDR1 MNHNS, CDR2 SASEGT. V lost 6 bases and J 6 bases, leaving 12 bases between the germline ends. For the CDR3, the DNA is TGTGCCAGCAGCCCAGGATGGGTCAATGAGCAGTTCTTC. Translation gives CASSPGWVNEQFF.

In its sample, this clonotype was seen a few times. The chain links TRBV18 to TRBJ1-1; 7 bases line up with TRBD1. The CDR3 runs to 18 residues. Germline CDR1 reads KGHSH; CDR2 reads LQKENI. V was clipped by 3 bases and J by 1 base; unmatched bases: 14. CDR3 loop: CASSPLTRAQGGNTEAFF. CDR3 DNA sequence: TGTGCCAGCTCACCTCTAACCCGGGCCCAGGGGGGGAACACTGAAGCTTTCTTT.

V usage is TRBV28 and J usage is TRBJ2-4, with D uncertain. The germline V gene has CDR1 MDHEN and CDR2 SYDVKM. Trimming pared 5 bases from V and 5 bases from J, leaving 4 bases between. The CDR3 runs 11 residues. The CDR3 protein is CASSDENIQYF. CDR3 coding DNA: TGTGCCAGCAGTGACGAAAACATTCAGTACTTC.

The J gene is TRBJ2-7, the V gene TRBV13; D is perhaps TRBD2 (5 bases). The CDR3 spans 13 residues. Germline lookup yields CDR1 PRHDT and CDR2 FYEKMQ (reference sequence). Between the trimmed V and J ends, which lost 2 bases and 5 bases, there was a span of 10 bases. CDR3 coding DNA: TGTGCCAGCAGCTTATTATCGGGGAACGAGCAGTACTTC. Translation: CASSLLSGNEQYF.

The V and J genes are TRBV13 and TRBJ2-3; D gene uncertain. Germline V CDR1 and CDR2: PRHDT, FYEKMQ (reference sequence). This CDR3 is built from 12 residues. Deletions cut 6 bases from V and 1 base from J, with 5 bases between. In nucleotides, the CDR3 is TGTGCCAGCAGAAAACGCACAGATACGCAGTATTTT. Translating it yields CASRKRTDTQYF.

This clonotype was observed a few times. V gene TRBV6-2 or TRBV6-3 combines with J gene TRBJ2-1; TRBD2 aligns across 8 bases. Germline assignment: CDR1 MNHEY and CDR2 SVGEGT. The J segment lost 5 bases and the V segment lost 2 bases, leaving 5 bases of the junction unmatched. CDR3 size: 15 residues. As DNA, the CDR3 is TGTGCCAGCAGTTACAGCGGGAGATCAAACAATGAGCAGTTCTTC. The encoded protein is CASSYSGRSNNEQFF.

There are a few counts of this clonotype. This rearrangement joins TRBV20-1 to TRBJ1-1; TRBD1 is a possible D gene (5 bases). This CDR3 comprises 14 residues. Germline V lookup: CDR1 DFQATT, CDR2 SNEGSKA (reference sequence). Trimming stripped 1 base from V and 5 bases from J, with 14 bases between. The chain's CDR3 is CSARVPGRETEAFF. CDR3 DNA sequence: TGCAGTGCTAGAGTTCCAGGGAGAGAAACTGAAGCTTTCTTT.

The chain links TRBV27 to TRBJ1-1; 9 positions agree with TRBD1. V shed 8 bases and J 0 bases; nucleotides not matched to a gene: 19. CDR3 length equals 19 residues. Germline V gene sequence: CDR1 MNHEY, CDR2 SMNVEV (reference sequence). This CDR3 is CASPTETGGPATMNTEAFF. DNA of the CDR3: TGTGCCAGCCCTACGGAGACAGGGGGTCCCGCAACTATGAACACTGAAGCTTTCTTT.

This clonotype was picked up a small number of times. The chain combines TRBV6-2 or TRBV6-3 with TRBJ1-1; D unresolved. This CDR3 spans 14 amino acids. The V end was cut by 6 bases, the J end by 0 bases, with 11 bases between. CDR1 and CDR2 from the germline V gene are MNHEY and SVGEGT. CDR3 loop: CASRPHRMNTEAFF. The CDR3, as DNA: TGTGCCAGCAGGCCACACCGCATGAACACTGAAGCTTTCTTT.

This clonotype occurred many times. The rearrangement uses TRBV12-3 or TRBV12-4 and TRBJ2-2, with a tentative D call TRBD2 (6 bases). The CDR3 is 14 residues long. V was pared by 5 bases and J by 6 bases, with 13 bases between. DNA of the CDR3: TGTGCCAGCAGTCTCCTAGCGCGGCCCGGGGAGCTGTTTTTT. Residues: CASSLLARPGELFF.

This clonotype was counted only a few times. V and J are TRBV18 and TRBJ1-5; D not certain. The V end lost 2 bases, the J end lost 2 bases, and 7 bases lay between the germline ends. The CDR3 sequence is 14 residues long. Germline V gene lookup returns CDR1 KGHSH and CDR2 LQKENI. The DNA for the CDR3 is TGTGCCAGCTCACCAGTAAGCGGCAATCAGCCCCAGCATTTT. It encodes CASSPVSGNQPQHF.

This clonotype appeared many times. J is TRBJ1-1 and V is TRBV4-2; D call uncertain. The CDR3 contains 15 residues. V was trimmed by 0 bases and J by 1 base, leaving 9 bases between them. Germline CDR1 is LGHNA and CDR2 is YNFKEQ. The CDR3, as DNA: TGTGCCAGCAGCCAAGATAGGTCGTGGAACACTGAAGCTTTCTTT. Translated, it gives CASSQDRSWNTEAFF.

This clonotype showed up just a few times. The CDR3 region is CASSPIGGTRSYNEQFF. The CDR3 nucleotides read TGTGCCAGCAGCCCAATAGGGGGCACTCGCTCCTACAATGAGCAGTTCTTC. The rearrangement links TRBV7-2 to TRBJ2-1; TRBD1 aligns across 7 bases. CDR3 length equals 17 residues. Losses at the gene ends were 5 bases for V and 0 bases for J; bases not matched to a gene: 10. Germline values: CDR1 SGHTA, CDR2 FQGNSA.

V usage is TRBV11-2 and J usage is TRBJ1-2, with a possible D match to TRBD1 (5 bases). Germline assignment: CDR1 SGHAT and CDR2 FQNNGV. Trimming stripped 5 bases from V and 6 bases from J, with 13 bases between. This CDR3 has 13 amino acids. CDR3 nucleotide sequence: TGTGCCAGCAGCCCTTCGGGGGGAGATGGCTACACCTTC. This codes for CASSPSGGDGYTF.

The chain joins TRBV28 to TRBJ1-1, with 7 positions matching TRBD1. The V gene end was trimmed by 6 bases and the J gene end by 7 bases; junction bases not matched to a gene: 5. Per germline, CDR1 MDHEN and CDR2 SYDVKM. There are 12 residues in the CDR3. The CDR3 loop is CASRLQGSEAFF. In DNA form, the CDR3 reads TGTGCCAGCAGGCTACAGGGGAGTGAAGCTTTCTTT. Complete variable domain (other parts from reference TRBV28 and TRBJ1-1): DVKVTQSSRYLVKRTGEKVFLECVQDMDHENMFWYRQDPGLGLRLIYFSYDVKMKEKGDIPEGYSVSREKKERFSLILESASTNQTSMYLCASRLQGSEAFFGQGTRLTVV.

The chain employs TRBV27 and TRBJ1-1, with TRBD1 as a possible D gene (6 bases). V was clipped by 4 bases and J by 10 bases, with 25 bases between them. The germline V gene has CDR1 MNHEY and CDR2 SMNVEV (reference sequence). This CDR3 spans 16 amino acids. The CDR3 nucleotides are TGTGCCAGCAGTTCGCAACAGGGAGTCTTAGGGCGGGGAGCTTTCTTT. Protein: CASSSQQGVLGRGAFF.

This clonotype showed up just once. This chain links TRBV5-5 with TRBJ2-4; 9 nucleotides align to TRBD2. Trimming cost V 2 bases and J 3 bases; bases outside gene matches: 6. The CDR3 totals 16 residues. Germline V gene data show CDR1 as SGHKS and CDR2 as YYEKEE (reference sequence). CDR3 amino acids: CASSFSGRGGKNIQYF. CDR3 in DNA: TGTGCCAGCAGCTTTAGCGGGAGAGGGGGCAAAAACATTCAGTACTTC. Filled out from reference TRBV5-5 and TRBJ2-4, the complete variable domain reads DAGVTQSPTHLIKTRGQQVTLRCSPISGHKSVSWYQQVLGQGPQFIFQYYEKEERGRGNFPDRFSARQFPNYSSELNVNALLLGDSALYLCASSFSGRGGKNIQYFGAGTRLSVL.

V gene TRBV4-3 combines with J gene TRBJ1-5; possibly TRBD1 for D (5 bases). This CDR3 spans 17 amino acids. Germline assignment: CDR1 LGHNA and CDR2 YSLEER. Trimming left V 0 bases short and J 0 bases short, with 12 bases between. CDR3 nucleotide sequence: TGCGCCAGCAGCCAAGATTTAGGGGACTATAGCAATCAGCCCCAGCATTTT. It is translated as CASSQDLGDYSNQPQHF.

V usage is TRBV28 and J usage is TRBJ1-3; TRBD1 might be the D (5 bases). Germline V gene sequence: CDR1 MDHEN, CDR2 SYDVKM. The CDR3 totals 20 residues. Trimming took off 1 base at V and 0 bases at J, with 22 bases between the two ends. CDR3 coding DNA: TGTGCCAGCAGTTTATATGACCGGACTTGGGGCCAGAGCTCTGGAAACACCATATATTTT. It is translated as CASSLYDRTWGQSSGNTIYF.

This clonotype has a handful of counts. This chain uses TRBV7-2 with TRBJ2-2; D is ambiguous. The CDR3 consists of 14 residues. Trimming took 2 bases from V and 3 from J, leaving 7 bases between them. Germline V lookup: CDR1 SGHTA, CDR2 FQGNSA. Written as DNA, the CDR3 is TGTGCCAGCAGCTTAATTGGGGACACCGGGGAGCTGTTTTTT. It translates to CASSLIGDTGELFF.

This clonotype was picked up many times. The genes are TRBV10-3 and TRBJ2-7; the match to TRBD1 covers 12 bases. V shed 4 bases, J shed 4 bases, and the junction held 2 bases outside the gene matches. Per the germline V gene, CDR1 is ENHRY and CDR2 is SYGVKD. This CDR3 contains 14 residues. The CDR3 nucleotides are TGTGCCATCAGTGCGGGACAGGGGGCTTACGAGCAGTACTTC. This gives the protein CAISAGQGAYEQYF.

This clonotype turned up a few times. This rearrangement joins TRBV5-1 to TRBJ2-1, with unresolved D. The CDR3 sequence is 16 residues long. Per germline, CDR1 SGHRS and CDR2 YFSETQ. V was clipped by 4 bases and J by 7 bases, with 21 bases between them. CDR3 DNA: TGCGCCAGCAGCCCGAAGCGACCCATCGAGGAGAATGAGCAGTTCTTC. It is translated as CASSPKRPIEENEQFF.

This clonotype was observed a handful of times. The chain combines TRBV24-1 with TRBJ2-7; D not resolved. CDR3 length: 14 amino acids. Germline CDR1 reads KGHDR; CDR2 reads SFDVKD. V was clipped by 1 base and J by 2 bases, with 8 bases between them. CDR3 sequence reads: CATSDLTSPYEQYF. The CDR3 DNA reads TGTGCCACCAGTGATTTAACATCGCCCTACGAGCAGTACTTC.

The V call is TRBV29-1, the J call TRBJ2-2; 7 nucleotides line up with TRBD2. CDR3 size: 14 residues. CDR1 SQVTM and CDR2 ANQGSEA come from the germline V gene. The V and J ends lost 4 bases and 4 bases, in that order; junction bases with no gene match: 6. CDR3 in DNA: TGCAGCGTTGGGGGGGGAGGGGCCACCGGGGAGCTGTTTTTT. Encoded protein: CSVGGGGATGELFF.

This clonotype turned up a few times. J is TRBJ2-1 and V is TRBV12-3 or TRBV12-4; no definite D call. The V end was cut by 5 bases, the J end by 12 bases, with 17 bases between. This CDR3 contains 13 residues. The CDR3 is CASSPTSLKGQFF. CDR3 sequence (DNA): TGTGCCAGCAGTCCAACCTCCCTAAAGGGGCAGTTCTTC.

This clonotype has a count of ten or more. The V call is TRBV5-1, the J call TRBJ2-2; 8 nucleotides match TRBD1. The CDR3 runs 15 residues. J was trimmed by 5 bases and V by 10 bases; bases with no gene match: 13. Germline-derived CDR1 and CDR2 are SGHRS and YFSETQ. The CDR3 DNA reads as TGCGCCTCGACGAGCAGGGGGCGAGGGACCGGGGAGCTGTTTTTT. Translated, it gives CASTSRGRGTGELFF. Full variable domain (remainder filled in from reference TRBV5-1 and TRBJ2-2): KAGVTQTPRYLIKTRGQQVTLSCSPISGHRSVSWYQQTPGQGLQFLFEYFSETQRNKGNFPGRFSGRQFSNSRSEMNVSTLELGDSALYLCASTSRGRGTGELFFGEGSRLTVL.

This clonotype was recorded a few times. This chain links TRBV5-1 with TRBJ2-1; TRBD2 agrees at 7 bases. There are 16 residues in the CDR3. Germline V gene lookup returns CDR1 SGHRS and CDR2 YFSETQ. The junction had 8 bases not matched to a gene; V was cut back by 5 bases and J by 0 bases. The CDR3 region is CASRHTSAFSYNEQFF. The DNA of the CDR3 is TGCGCCAGCAGGCATACTAGCGCGTTCTCCTACAATGAGCAGTTCTTC.